These 8 T cell receptor beta chains came from one sample sequenced in a study of cytomegalovirus exposure and HLA in healthy donors. PCR used 60 Vbeta primers and 13 Jbeta primers. TCRdb's table, derived via immunoSEQ multiplex PCR, lists solely in-frame clones and lacks some. Altogether 85,000 to 100,000 clones are present, 81% being singletons, with the ten largest covering approximately 1.3%. The material sequenced was PBMCs. The receptors were sampled from a girl aged 2 to 10 in good health and CMV-seropositive.

There are a few counts of this clone. The V gene is TRBV4-1, the J gene TRBJ1-5; D remains ambiguous. Trimming took off 0 bases at V and 6 bases at J, with 15 bases between the two ends. Germline loops: CDR1 MGHRA, CDR2 YSYEKL. There are 16 residues in the CDR3. The CDR3 coding sequence is TGCGCCAGCAGCCAAGATTCCCTCCCACGGAGTCAGCCCCAGCATTTT. Amino acid sequence: CASSQDSLPRSQPQHF.

This clone was found a few times. V is TRBV7-9 and J is TRBJ1-4; D is undetermined. Per germline, CDR1 SEHNR and CDR2 FQNEAQ (reference sequence). Trimming left V 0 bases short and J 12 bases short, with 8 bases between. This CDR3 spans 12 amino acids. The chain's CDR3 is CASSLAGSELFF. In nucleotides, the CDR3 is TGTGCCAGCAGCTTAGCAGGGAGCGAACTGTTTTTT.

DNA of the CDR3: TGTGCCAGCAGCACCCCGGACAGCTGGTATGGCTACACCTTC. This gives the protein CASSTPDSWYGYTF. The chain recombines TRBV4-2 with TRBJ1-2, with D possibly being TRBD1 (6 bases). The CDR3 runs to 14 residues. Germline values: CDR1 LGHNA, CDR2 YNFKEQ. V lost 5 bases and J lost 5, with 15 bases in between.

The CDR3 spells CASSFGASGIYEQYF. DNA for the CDR3: TGTGCCAGCAGTTTTGGAGCTAGCGGGATCTACGAGCAGTACTTC. This chain links TRBV28 with TRBJ2-7; 9 nucleotides align to TRBD2. From germline, CDR1 is MDHEN and CDR2 SYDVKM. CDR3 size: 15 residues. J was trimmed by 3 bases and V by 3 bases; bases with no gene match: 6.

This clone was seen more than once but under ten times. The chain uses TRBV6-6 and TRBJ1-5; 7 nucleotides match TRBD1. J lost 6 bases, V lost 9 bases, and 5 bases had no gene match. The length of the CDR3 is 12 residues. Germline lookup yields CDR1 MNHNY and CDR2 SVGAGI (reference sequence). CDR3 nucleotides: TGTGCCAGTAGCACAGGGGTTCAGCCCCAGCATTTT. This translates into CASSTGVQPQHF.

V is TRBV30 and J is TRBJ1-1; 9 nucleotides agree with TRBD1. The trim removed 1 base at V and 0 bases at J, leaving 9 bases unmatched. The germline V gene encodes CDR1 GTSNPN and CDR2 SVGIG (reference sequence). This CDR3 region has 17 residues. In DNA, the CDR3 is TGTGCCTGGAGTGGAGGTAGGACAGGGGTTCTGAACACTGAAGCTTTCTTT. Translation gives CAWSGGRTGVLNTEAFF.

The V call is TRBV29-1, the J call TRBJ1-1; 8 positions match TRBD1. Looked up from germline, CDR1 is SQVTM and CDR2 is ANQGSEA. This CDR3 region has 14 residues. J was trimmed by 2 bases and V by 7 bases; bases with no gene match: 9. The CDR3 DNA reads TGCAGCGCAGACTCAGGGGGCGTAAACACTGAAGCTTTCTTT. This gives the protein CSADSGGVNTEAFF.

The genes are TRBV15 and TRBJ2-3, with unresolved D. V was clipped by 0 bases and J by 2 bases, with 9 bases between them. This CDR3 contains 15 residues. CDR1 and CDR2 (germline): LNHNV, YYDKDF (reference sequence). The CDR3, as DNA: TGTGCCACCAGCAGAGATATACAGATCACAGATACGCAGTATTTT. This gives the protein CATSRDIQITDTQYF.